The clone carrying this T cell receptor beta chain was picked up a small number of times. Its matching antigen is unknown. The record originates from a study of T-cell reconstitution after alpha-beta-depleted transplantation in children. Study results and limitations: Newly produced T cells mostly accounted for T-cell counts and diversity one year post-transplant. Expanded graft clones numbering several hundred reportedly gave rise to alpha-beta T cells about two months after transplant. Surviving recipient T cells and thymic progenitors produced the high day-60 TCRbeta diversity seen in some patients.

The authors prepared the TCRbeta library with unique molecular identifiers. TCRdb independently ran MiXCR on the PCR reads; one entry per CDR3 protein. Of around 200,000 distinct CDR3 sequences in the sample, roughly 9.1% were seen once. V lost 2 bases and J lost 3, with 9 bases in between. This CDR3 spans 14 amino acids. CDR1 SGHKS and CDR2 YYEKEE come from the germline V gene (reference sequence). The V and J genes are TRBV5-5 and TRBJ1-5, with D unresolved. The sequence was obtained from a male patient between 2 and 10 years old who had a stem cell transplant for acute myeloid leukemia, so the T cells may come from the graft donor. The sequencing here drew on PBMCs, mostly from graft donor cells, taken 360 days after TCRalphabeta/CD19-depleted stem cell transplant. CDR3 region: CASSFWQVNQPQHF. CDR3 nucleotides: TGTGCCAGCAGCTTCTGGCAGGTCAATCAGCCCCAGCATTTT.